This T cell receptor beta chain was sequenced in a study of long-term antiretroviral therapy in people with HIV. Study-wide results and caveats: Repertoires looked antigen-experienced, with only a slight naive shift after ART. Transplant donor controls retained higher diversity, though diversity increased after ART.

As to this clone: Its antigen remains unidentified.

There were roughly 0.9-10 million cryopreserved PBMC in the samples before DNA extraction. It was version v3.0 of the immunoSEQ assay that was run at survey level. Profiling relied on immunoSEQ multiplex PCR, and the TCRdb table lists in-frame clones only, not all of them. Of 20,000 or so clones in the sample, around 84% are singletons; the top ten hold about 4.4%. CDR3 length equals 12 residues. Trimming removed 4 bases at V and 3 bases at J, with 10 bases between. Germline lookup yields CDR1 SQVTM and CDR2 ANQGSEA. The chain recombines TRBV29-1 with TRBJ2-7; D uncertain. This clonotype was obtained from a man between 25 and 39 years old with HIV. The sequencing here drew on unsorted PBMCs, taken around 6 years after starting antiretroviral therapy. This CDR3 is CSVVEPLYEQYF. CDR3 coding DNA: TGCAGCGTTGTTGAGCCCCTCTACGAGCAGTACTTC.